The 16 T cell receptor beta chains given below trace back to one sample, sequenced in a study of graft-versus-host responses after intestinal transplantation (dated by TCRdb to 2020 to 2023). The library was generated by the immunoSEQ multiplex PCR assay. The clones in this table, taken by TCRdb from immuneACCESS, are in-frame only. Not every clone is retained; where verified, under half of the shortfall comes from an unresolved V gene, and the cause of the rest is unknown. The sample table shows tens of thousands of clones, and approximately 82% are seen once. About 1.1% of the sample goes to the ten largest clones. The specimen was PBMCs, collected 28 days after intestinal transplant. These receptor sequences come from a human patient who received an intestinal transplant, so some T cells may come from the graft donor.

V usage is TRBV14 and J usage is TRBJ2-3; D is uncertain. V lost 2 bases and J 4 bases, leaving 1 base between the germline ends. This CDR3 spans 11 amino acids. The germline CDR1 and CDR2 sequences are SGHDN and FVKESK. The CDR3, as DNA: TGTGCCAGCAGCCAATCAGATACGCAGTATTTT. Encoded protein: CASSQSDTQYF.

The genes are TRBV25-1 and TRBJ2-2; D remains unclear. This CDR3 contains 12 residues. The germline gives CDR1 MGHDK, CDR2 SYGVNS. V lost 7 bases and J lost 4, with 7 bases in between. CDR3 bases: TGTGCCAGCATTGACGGCACCGGGGAGCTGTTTTTT. Protein: CASIDGTGELFF.

The chain links TRBV2 to TRBJ1-1; 7 positions agree with TRBD1. CDR3 length: 13 residues. Germline CDR1 and CDR2: SNHLY and FYNNEI. V shed 11 bases, J shed 0 bases, and the junction held 6 bases outside the gene matches. CDR3 amino acids: CAGIGGLNTEAFF. The CDR3 DNA reads as TGTGCCGGCATAGGGGGCTTGAACACTGAAGCTTTCTTT.

The V gene is TRBV6-5, the J gene TRBJ1-3; D gene uncertain. This CDR3 comprises 15 residues. The germline V gene has CDR1 MNHEY and CDR2 SVGAGI. V lost 3 bases and J lost 4, with 13 bases in between. The CDR3 region has the DNA TGTGCCAGCAGTTATACCCGGGAAGGGGGAAACACCATATATTTT. It translates to CASSYTREGGNTIYF.

The rearrangement links TRBV11-2 to TRBJ2-1; 8 nucleotides match TRBD2. Trimming removed 0 bases from V and 9 bases from J; junction bases left unmatched: 7. This CDR3 spans 15 amino acids. Germline V gene sequence: CDR1 SGHAT, CDR2 FQNNGV. The CDR3 here is CASSLEPRLATEQFF. The CDR3 DNA is TGTGCCAGCAGCTTAGAGCCTCGACTAGCGACTGAGCAGTTCTTC.

The J gene is TRBJ2-1, the V gene TRBV6-5; D is unresolved. Germline values: CDR1 MNHEY, CDR2 SVGAGI. This CDR3 comprises 13 residues. V lost 6 bases and J 7 bases, leaving 13 bases between the germline ends. The CDR3 spells CASSSGYYNEQFF. The DNA for the CDR3 is TGTGCCAGCAGCTCGGGCTACTATAATGAGCAGTTCTTC.

In this sample, this clone turned up a few times. J is TRBJ2-7 and V is TRBV5-1; 8 bases match TRBD2. Germline V gives CDR1 SGHRS, CDR2 YFSETQ. This CDR3 spans 17 amino acids. V gave up 0 bases and J gave up 5 bases; unmatched junction bases: 13. CDR3 loop: CASSLDPSGYPENEQYF. The CDR3 bases are TGCGCCAGCAGCTTGGACCCTAGCGGGTACCCCGAAAACGAGCAGTACTTC.

The chain combines TRBV18 with TRBJ1-2; 9 nucleotides agree with TRBD1. CDR1 and CDR2 (germline): KGHSH, LQKENI. CDR3 length: 16 residues. The ends lost 3 bases at V and 5 bases at J; junction bases unmatched: 10. The CDR3 coding sequence is TGTGCCAGCTCACCCGGACAGGGGCCAACTTGGTATGGCTACACCTTC. Translation gives CASSPGQGPTWYGYTF.

The rearrangement links TRBV6-1 to TRBJ2-7; TRBD1 might be the D (6 bases). V was clipped by 10 bases and J by 0 bases, with 19 bases between them. This CDR3 is 15 amino acids long. Germline CDR1 is MNHNS and CDR2 is SASEGT. The CDR3 coding sequence is TGTGCCATAGCTACAGGGACACAGAGCTCCTACGAGCAGTACTTC. This translates into CAIATGTQSSYEQYF.

This clone came up once. The chain employs TRBV27 and TRBJ1-1; D call uncertain. V was cut by 0 bases and J by 1 base, with 6 bases left in between. Germline V gives CDR1 MNHEY, CDR2 SMNVEV (reference sequence). The CDR3 totals 14 residues. The CDR3 sequence is CASSLSSENTEAFF. CDR3 sequence (DNA): TGTGCCAGCAGTTTATCGTCGGAGAACACTGAAGCTTTCTTT.

The sample holds a few counts of this clone. The CDR3 DNA reads TGTGCCAGCAGTTTAACGGCGGGAGTGACAGATACGCAGTATTTT. Translated, it gives CASSLTAGVTDTQYF. The V gene is TRBV27, the J gene TRBJ2-3; 7 positions agree with TRBD2. The trim removed 2 bases at V and 3 bases at J, leaving 5 bases unmatched. The germline V gene encodes CDR1 MNHEY and CDR2 SMNVEV (reference sequence). The CDR3 contains 15 residues.

The genes are TRBV6-6 and TRBJ1-1; D is undetermined. CDR3 length: 12 residues. Trimming removed 0 bases from V and 8 bases from J, with 7 bases in between. Germline CDR1 MNHNY, CDR2 SVGAGI (reference sequence). The CDR3: CASSYSTTEAFF. The CDR3 DNA reads TGTGCCAGCAGTTACTCGACAACCGAAGCTTTCTTT.

This clone came up a few times. V gene TRBV10-3 combines with J gene TRBJ2-7; no definite D call. The V and J ends lost 8 bases and 2 bases respectively, with 10 bases between them. Per germline, CDR1 ENHRY and CDR2 SYGVKD. CDR3 length: 12 residues. The CDR3 DNA is TGTGCCATCGCGACTGTTACCTACGAGCAGTACTTC. Amino acids: CAIATVTYEQYF.

This clone was detected only once. V is TRBV7-9 and J is TRBJ1-3; D unresolved. Trimming cost V 6 bases and J 3 bases, with 18 bases left between them. Germline-derived CDR1 and CDR2 are SEHNR and FQNEAQ (reference sequence). CDR3 length equals 16 residues. In DNA, the CDR3 is TGTGCCAGCAGTCCTTACAGCGGGTCGGGTGGAAACACCATATATTTT. The encoded protein is CASSPYSGSGGNTIYF.

The V gene is TRBV30, the J gene TRBJ1-4; D might be TRBD1 (5 bases). Trimming left V 2 bases short and J 1 base short, with 8 bases between. Per germline, CDR1 GTSNPN and CDR2 SVGIG (reference sequence). The CDR3 totals 14 residues. The chain's CDR3 is CAWSLGGTNEKLFF. The DNA for the CDR3 is TGTGCCTGGAGTCTTGGGGGAACTAATGAAAAACTGTTTTTT.

The chain employs TRBV5-1 and TRBJ2-1; TRBD1 matches at 8 bases. V shed 4 bases, J shed 3 bases, and the junction held 9 bases outside the gene matches. CDR3 size: 16 residues. Germline CDR1 reads SGHRS; CDR2 reads YFSETQ. The CDR3 DNA follows: TGCGCCAGCAGCCCGACACCGGGACAGGTCTACAATGAGCAGTTCTTC. This gives the protein CASSPTPGQVYNEQFF.